This TCR beta chain was sequenced in a study of T cells in Graves' hyperthyroidism and ophthalmopathy. The V gene's germline CDR1 is SGHAT and CDR2 FQNNGV. V lost 5 bases to trimming and J lost 10 bases, with 12 bases between them. The CDR3 contains 12 residues. There are many counts of this clonotype. Uncontrolled infection, other autoimmune disease, pregnancy or lactation led to exclusion. Researchers amplified the TCR beta CDR3 regions from RNA transcripts. First-round RT-PCR targeting the TCR CDR3 was performed with the HTBI primer set. TCRdb used MiXCR to reprocess the multiplex PCR reads, holding one entry per CDR3 protein. The sample has around 200,000 distinct CDR3 sequences, about 18% seen once.

V usage is TRBV11-2 and J usage is TRBJ2-1; the D gene could be TRBD1 or TRBD2 (6 bases each). The sample comprised blood. This TCR derives from a woman aged 45-65 years with Graves' hyperthyroidism. CDR3 region: CASSLLGGEQFF. CDR3 nucleotides: TGTGCCAGCAGCCTGCTGGGGGGCGAGCAGTTCTTC.